Shown below are 13 T cell receptor beta chains from a single sample sequenced in a study of OX40 agonist ivuxolimab in advanced cancers. Here immunoSEQ multiplex PCR was the method, and the copy in TCRdb shows in-frame clones only, minus some. The table shows 77,000 or so clones, with around 80% occurring only once. The sequencing used CD4+ or CD8+ T cells sorted from blood, collected in a trial of the OX40 agonist ivuxolimab. The receptor set was obtained from an adult with an advanced solid tumor such as melanoma, head and neck, liver or kidney cancer.

This clone turned up a few times. This sequence joins TRBV11-3 and TRBJ2-7; 7 bases fit TRBD2. Trimming cost V 4 bases and J 5 bases; bases outside gene matches: 5. Germline CDR1 reads SGHNT; CDR2 reads YENEEA. The CDR3 contains 13 residues. The CDR3 nucleotides are TGTGCCAGCAGCTACATGGCGGGAGACGAGCAGTACTTC. Translation gives CASSYMAGDEQYF.

This rearrangement joins TRBV5-4 to TRBJ2-1; D unresolved. Per the germline V gene, CDR1 is SGHNT and CDR2 is YYREEE (reference sequence). Trimming removed 4 bases from V and 1 base from J, with 12 bases in between. The CDR3 spans 15 residues. In DNA, the CDR3 is TGTGCCAGCAGCCCGCGGACGGTTTCCTACAATGAGCAGTTCTTC. Amino acid sequence: CASSPRTVSYNEQFF. Based on the CDR3 plus reference TRBV5-4 and TRBJ2-1, the full variable domain is ETGVTQSPTHLIKTRGQQVTLRCSSQSGHNTVSWYQQALGQGPQFIFQYYREEENGRGNFPPRFSGLQFPNYSSELNVNALELDDSALYLCASSPRTVSYNEQFFGPGTRLTVL.

V and J are TRBV7-8 and TRBJ2-7, with TRBD1 identical over 7 bases. The V gene's germline CDR1 is SGHVS and CDR2 FQNEAQ. This CDR3 is 15 amino acids long. J lost 7 bases, V lost 2 bases, and 11 bases had no gene match. Here the CDR3 reads CASSLPYSQGVEQYF. The CDR3, as DNA: TGTGCCAGCAGCTTACCGTATTCCCAGGGGGTTGAGCAGTACTTC. Complete variable domain (other parts from reference TRBV7-8 and TRBJ2-7): GAGVSQSPRYKVAKRGQDVALRCDPISGHVSLFWYQQALGQGPEFLTYFQNEAQLDKSGLPSDRFFAERPEGSVSTLKIQRTQQEDSAVYLCASSLPYSQGVEQYFGPGTRLTVT.

The chain joins TRBV11-2 to TRBJ1-6; the D is unclear. The CDR3 is 15 amino acids. V lost 4 bases and J 13 bases, leaving 20 bases between the germline ends. Looked up from germline, CDR1 is SGHAT and CDR2 is FQNNGV. The CDR3 coding sequence is TGTGCCAGCAGCTCCACCTCGGGTGGGTCCGCCCCCCTCCACTTT. It encodes CASSSTSGGSAPLHF. The full variable domain, rest sourced from reference TRBV11-2 and TRBJ1-6, is EAGVAQSPRYKIIEKRQSVAFWCNPISGHATLYWYQQILGQGPKLLIQFQNNGVVDDSQLPKDRFSAERLKGVDSTLKIQPAKLEDSAVYLCASSSTSGGSAPLHFGNGTRLTVT.

The chain combines TRBV9 with TRBJ1-6; D is possibly TRBD1 (6 bases). Trimming stripped 0 bases from V and 3 bases from J, with 16 bases between. From germline, CDR1 is SGDLS and CDR2 YYNGEE. CDR3 length: 18 amino acids. For the CDR3, the DNA is TGTGCCAGCAGCGTAGGTTCTGGGCAGGACAGCTATAATTCACCCCTCCACTTT. This encodes CASSVGSGQDSYNSPLHF.

This chain joins TRBV6-6 and TRBJ1-4; no clear D. Germline CDR1 MNHNY, CDR2 SVGAGI (reference sequence). The CDR3 is 15 amino acids. V was cut by 0 bases and J by 7 bases, with 12 bases left in between. CDR3 sequence: CASSYSGRTGEKLFF. CDR3 DNA: TGTGCCAGCAGTTACTCGGGCCGAACCGGTGAAAAACTGTTTTTT.

The V call is TRBV6-6, the J call TRBJ1-3; 7 bases are a match to TRBD1. CDR3 length: 14 amino acids. The V gene's germline CDR1 is MNHNY and CDR2 SVGAGI (reference sequence). J gave up 2 bases and V 6 bases, and 4 bases lay outside the gene matches. CDR3 region: CASSSDRAGNTIYF. The CDR3, as DNA: TGTGCCAGCAGCAGCGACAGGGCTGGAAACACCATATATTTT.

The gene calls are TRBV28 and TRBJ1-1; D possibly corresponds to TRBD1 (5 bases). Trimming cost V 8 bases and J 8 bases, with 24 bases left between them. The CDR3 runs 15 residues. From germline, CDR1 is MDHEN and CDR2 SYDVKM. This chain's CDR3 is CASGLSLGQGREAFF. The CDR3 nucleotides read TGTGCCAGCGGCCTTTCGCTGGGGCAAGGGCGAGAAGCTTTCTTT.

Concerning this clone itself: The junction departs from germline at one end; a sequencing error may be responsible. The chain uses TRBV7-2 and TRBJ2-1; 7 bases line up with TRBD1. CDR1 SGHTA and CDR2 FQGNSA come from the germline V gene. There are 13 residues in the CDR3. The CDR3 sequence: CASRLDRATEQFF. The CDR3 DNA reads TGTGCCAGCAGGTTAGACAGGGCCACTGAGCAGTTCTTC.

The CDR3 loop is CAWSAAGGYTF. As DNA, the CDR3 is TGTGCCTGGAGTGCGGCGGGGGGCTACACCTTC. V gene TRBV30 combines with J gene TRBJ1-2; D gene ambiguous. The V end lost 1 base, the J end lost 8 bases, and 8 bases lay between the germline ends. Germline values: CDR1 GTSNPN, CDR2 SVGIG (reference sequence). This CDR3 is built from 11 residues.

This clone was picked up one time. The chain recombines TRBV5-4 with TRBJ1-6; TRBD1 might be the D (6 bases). From germline, CDR1 is SGHNT and CDR2 YYREEE (reference sequence). Trimming left V 3 bases short and J 5 bases short, with 12 bases between. The CDR3 length is 15 residues. The CDR3 DNA follows: TGTGCCAGCAGCTCGCGTACAGGGAATAATTCACCCCTCCACTTT. Its translation is CASSSRTGNNSPLHF.

CDR3 nucleotide sequence: TGTGCCAGTAGTTATACCCATGAGCAGTTCTTC. Amino acids: CASSYTHEQFF. The rearrangement joins TRBV19 to TRBJ2-1, with unresolved D. The CDR3 runs 11 residues. The V and J ends lost 5 bases and 8 bases respectively, with 7 bases between them. Germline assignment: CDR1 LNHDA and CDR2 SQIVND (reference sequence).

This clone was counted only a few times. The chain has TRBV2 and TRBJ1-5, with D possibly matching TRBD1 (5 bases). The CDR3 runs to 16 residues. V was trimmed by 4 bases and J by 0 bases, leaving 13 bases between them. CDR1 is SNHLY, CDR2 FYNNEI, per germline. CDR3 in DNA: TGTGCCAGCAGTGGCGAGGAGGGGTATAGCAATCAGCCCCAGCATTTT. It specifies CASSGEEGYSNQPQHF.